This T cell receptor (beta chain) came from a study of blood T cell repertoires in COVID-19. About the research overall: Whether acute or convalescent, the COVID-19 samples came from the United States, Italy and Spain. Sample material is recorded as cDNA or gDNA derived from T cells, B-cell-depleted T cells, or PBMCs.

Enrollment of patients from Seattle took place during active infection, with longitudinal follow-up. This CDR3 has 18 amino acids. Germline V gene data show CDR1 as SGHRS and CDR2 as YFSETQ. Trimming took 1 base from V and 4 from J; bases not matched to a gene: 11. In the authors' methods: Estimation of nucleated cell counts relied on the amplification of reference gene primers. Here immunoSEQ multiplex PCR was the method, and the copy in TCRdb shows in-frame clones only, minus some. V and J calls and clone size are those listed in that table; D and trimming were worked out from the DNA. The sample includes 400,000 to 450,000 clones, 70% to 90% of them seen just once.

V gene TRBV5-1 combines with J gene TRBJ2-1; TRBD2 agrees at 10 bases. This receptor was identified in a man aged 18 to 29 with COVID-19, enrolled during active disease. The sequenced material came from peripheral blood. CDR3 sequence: CASSLKLAGPLGYNEQFF. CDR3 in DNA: TGCGCCAGCAGCTTGAAACTAGCGGGACCCCTCGGGTACAATGAGCAGTTCTTC. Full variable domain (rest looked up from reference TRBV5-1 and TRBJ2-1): KAGVTQTPRYLIKTRGQQVTLSCSPISGHRSVSWYQQTPGQGLQFLFEYFSETQRNKGNFPGRFSGRQFSNSRSEMNVSTLELGDSALYLCASSLKLAGPLGYNEQFFGPGTRLTVL.